Reported below is one T cell receptor beta chain. Its antigen is undetermined. This specimen comes from a study of OX40 agonist ivuxolimab in advanced cancers. For the study at large: Ivuxolimab, an antibody acting as an agonist of OX40 (CD134), was used to treat patients. The dose-escalation cohort had hepatocellular carcinoma, melanoma, renal cell or head and neck cancer. Ivuxolimab doses were 0.01, 0.1, 0.3, 1.5, 3 or 10 mg/kg every 2 weeks.

Study-wide findings and caveats: In the 0.1-3.0 mg/kg groups, partial responders showed among the lowest expansion.

Using immunoSEQ multiplex PCR, the repertoire was profiled, and TCRdb retains in-frame clones only, with some absent. The table lists approximately 74,000 clones, around 87% of them singletons. CDR1 and CDR2 from the germline V gene are MDHEN and SYDVKM. V shed 5 bases and J shed 0 bases, with 8 bases lying between them. This CDR3 comprises 13 residues. The sequencing used CD4+ or CD8+ T cells sorted from blood, collected in a trial of the OX40 agonist ivuxolimab. The gene calls are TRBV28 and TRBJ2-7, with D perhaps TRBD2 (6 bases). This sequence originates from an adult with an advanced solid tumor such as melanoma, head and neck, liver or kidney cancer. The CDR3 reads CASSAGSSYEQYF. CDR3 bases: TGTGCCAGCAGTGCCGGGAGCTCCTACGAGCAGTACTTC.